The 22 T cell receptor beta chains given below trace back to one sample, sequenced in a study of identifying expanded T cells in peripheral blood. Assay used: immunoSEQ multiplex PCR; TCRdb lists only in-frame clones, some missing. The table shows about 82,000 clones, with about 87% occurring only once. Sequencing was done on a sample of blood. The source of these receptors is a person aged 18-69 years in good health.

This chain connects TRBV19 to TRBJ1-1; D not certain. Trimming stripped 3 bases from V and 3 bases from J, with 11 bases between. The CDR3 is made up of 14 amino acids. CDR1 LNHDA and CDR2 SQIVND come from the germline V gene (reference sequence). The chain's CDR3 is CASSIAGIDTEAFF. The CDR3 coding sequence is TGTGCCAGTAGTATTGCGGGGATTGACACTGAAGCTTTCTTT.

V gene TRBV7-9 combines with J gene TRBJ1-1; D may be TRBD1 (5 bases). V dropped 5 bases and J dropped 5 bases, with 15 bases sitting between them. The CDR3 consists of 14 residues. Germline-derived CDR1 and CDR2 are SEHNR and FQNEAQ (reference sequence). The CDR3 DNA reads TGTGCCAGCAGCCTATATGGGCGGGGGACTGAAGCTTTCTTT. It translates to CASSLYGRGTEAFF.

This chain links TRBV19 with TRBJ2-3, with 10 bases aligning to TRBD2. The ends lost 1 base at V and 2 bases at J; junction bases unmatched: 3. Germline CDR1 LNHDA, CDR2 SQIVND (reference sequence). The CDR3 totals 16 residues. CDR3 sequence: CASSIGLAGDTDTQYF. The CDR3 DNA sequence: TGTGCCAGTAGTATAGGCCTAGCGGGGGACACAGATACGCAGTATTTT.

V usage is TRBV6-6 and J usage is TRBJ1-1; D remains unclear. CDR3 length: 12 residues. V lost 10 bases and J lost 5, with 14 bases in between. CDR1 and CDR2 from the germline V gene are MNHNY and SVGAGI (reference sequence). In DNA form, the CDR3 reads TGTGCCACAAAGGGAGTGAGGACTGAAGCTTTCTTT. Amino acid sequence: CATKGVRTEAFF.

V and J are TRBV7-4 and TRBJ1-5; 7 bases line up with TRBD1. Germline assignment: CDR1 SGHVT and CDR2 SQSDAQ. V dropped 3 bases and J dropped 7; count of bases not matched to a gene: 6. The CDR3 has 14 amino acids. The CDR3 sequence: CASSLVKGGQPQHF. The DNA for the CDR3 is TGTGCCAGCAGCTTGGTGAAAGGGGGCCAGCCCCAGCATTTT. Variable domain in full (rest from reference TRBV7-4 and TRBJ1-5): GAGVSQSPRYKVAKRGRDVALRCDSISGHVTLYWYRQTLGQGSEVLTYSQSDAQRDKSGRPSGRFSAERPERSVSTLKIQRTEQGDSAVYLCASSLVKGGQPQHFGDGTRLSIL.

The V and J genes are TRBV6-5 and TRBJ1-6, with D tentatively TRBD1 (5 bases). The CDR3 extends over 16 amino acids. With 0 bases removed from V and 6 bases from J, the gap between germline ends came to 12 bases. CDR1 is MNHEY, CDR2 SVGAGI, per germline. DNA of the CDR3: TGTGCCAGCAGTTACTCGGGCGGGGGAATTAATTCACCCCTCCACTTT. Translated, it gives CASSYSGGGINSPLHF.

V gene TRBV6-5 combines with J gene TRBJ2-5; D perhaps matches TRBD1 (6 bases). Trimming shortened V by 6 bases and J by 1 base, and 9 bases separated the two germline ends. In germline, CDR1 is MNHEY, CDR2 SVGAGI. The CDR3 loop spans 13 amino acids. The chain's CDR3 is CASSWTVQETQYF. The CDR3 DNA is TGTGCCAGCAGCTGGACAGTCCAAGAGACCCAGTACTTC.

The V call is TRBV19, the J call TRBJ1-1; TRBD1 matches 7 bases. Germline V gene data show CDR1 as LNHDA and CDR2 as SQIVND (reference sequence). The CDR3 is 14 amino acids. The V gene end was trimmed by 7 bases and the J gene end by 6 bases; junction bases not matched to a gene: 11. DNA of the CDR3: TGTGCCAGTAAATATTTAACAGGGGTGGCTGAAGCTTTCTTT. It translates to CASKYLTGVAEAFF.

This chain connects TRBV5-6 to TRBJ1-2, with TRBD1 matching over 8 bases. J was trimmed by 5 bases and V by 1 base; bases with no gene match: 10. The CDR3 sequence is 16 residues long. The germline V gene encodes CDR1 SGHDT and CDR2 YYEEEE. CDR3 sequence: CASSLQGQGATYGYTF. In nucleotides, the CDR3 is TGTGCCAGCAGCTTGCAGGGGCAGGGGGCGACATATGGCTACACCTTC.

The genes are TRBV9 and TRBJ2-7, with D perhaps matching TRBD1 or TRBD2 (5 bases each). The CDR3 has 14 residues. In germline, CDR1 is SGDLS, CDR2 YYNGEE. The V end lost 0 bases, the J end lost 2 bases, and 9 bases lay between the germline ends. The CDR3 DNA sequence: TGTGCCAGCAGCGTAGGAGGGGTTGCCTACGAGCAGTACTTC. This codes for CASSVGGVAYEQYF.

V gene TRBV7-6 combines with J gene TRBJ1-3, with no clear D. The CDR3 consists of 13 residues. CDR1 SGHVS and CDR2 FNYEAQ come from the germline V gene. Between the trimmed V and J ends, which lost 1 base and 1 base, there was a span of 2 bases. DNA for the CDR3: TGTGCCAGCAGCTTAGGTTCTGGAAACACCATATATTTT. Translation gives CASSLGSGNTIYF.

V and J are TRBV19 and TRBJ1-2; D is ambiguous. V gave up 4 bases and J gave up 1 base, with 1 base separating them. The CDR3 spans 11 residues. CDR1 and CDR2 (germline): LNHDA, SQIVND (reference sequence). The CDR3 sequence is CASSSNYGYTF. CDR3 nucleotide sequence: TGTGCCAGTAGTAGTAACTATGGCTACACCTTC.

The chain carries TRBV6-4 and TRBJ1-1, with D perhaps TRBD1 (5 bases). There are 14 residues in the CDR3. Trimming took 6 bases from V and 7 from J, leaving 18 bases between them. Per the germline V gene, CDR1 is MRHNA and CDR2 is SNTAGT. The DNA for the CDR3 is TGTGCCAGCAGGAGCCGGGACCGAGCAAATGAAGCTTTCTTT. This sequence encodes CASRSRDRANEAFF.

The rearrangement links TRBV15 to TRBJ1-5, with D possibly matching TRBD1 (5 bases). This CDR3 has 14 amino acids. Germline values: CDR1 LNHNV, CDR2 YYDKDF (reference sequence). Between the trimmed V and J ends, which lost 4 bases and 7 bases, there was a span of 14 bases. The CDR3 sequence is CATSIMGGWQPQHF. Here the CDR3 DNA reads TGTGCCACCAGCATAATGGGGGGATGGCAGCCCCAGCATTTT.

The gene calls are TRBV19 and TRBJ2-2, with D unclear. There are 15 residues in the CDR3. Per germline, CDR1 LNHDA and CDR2 SQIVND (reference sequence). Trimming left V 3 bases short and J 1 base short, with 9 bases between. CDR3 DNA: TGTGCCAGTAGTATGTGGTCCCAGAACACCGGGGAGCTGTTTTTT. Amino acid sequence: CASSMWSQNTGELFF.

This clone has more than one count but fewer than ten. The chain joins TRBV21-1 to TRBJ2-7; the DNA was not used to check the table's D call, TRBD1. TRBV21-1 is classified as a pseudogene. This CDR3 spans 14 amino acids. DNA for the CDR3: TGTGCCAGCAGCAAATTAGGGACAGGGAACGAGCAGTACTTC. This codes for CASSKLGTGNEQYF.

The chain links TRBV4-1 to TRBJ2-1, with no clear D. Trimming removed 0 bases from V and 7 bases from J, with 10 bases in between. The CDR3 totals 14 residues. Germline V lookup: CDR1 MGHRA, CDR2 YSYEKL. The DNA of the CDR3 is TGCGCCAGCAGCCAAGATTCGGGTGCAAATGAGCAGTTCTTC. It specifies CASSQDSGANEQFF.

The V and J genes are TRBV23-1 and TRBJ1-4; possible D gene TRBD1, 5 bases. TRBV23-1 is flagged as an ORF with uncertain function. Trimming pared 3 bases from V and 8 bases from J, leaving 16 bases between. This CDR3 contains 15 residues. The CDR3 loop reads CASSHTGQGREKLFF. As DNA, the CDR3 is TGCGCCAGCAGTCACACGGGGCAGGGTCGAGAAAAACTGTTTTTT.

J is TRBJ2-5 and V is TRBV13, with D possibly being TRBD1 or TRBD2 (5 bases each). V was clipped by 3 bases and J by 3 bases, with 8 bases between them. There are 13 residues in the CDR3. Germline CDR1 reads PRHDT; CDR2 reads FYEKMQ (reference sequence). CDR3 DNA: TGTGCCAGCAGCTTCCGGGACGAAGAGACCCAGTACTTC. The encoded protein is CASSFRDEETQYF.

The chain is built from TRBV6-1 and TRBJ1-1; D gene uncertain. CDR3 length: 13 amino acids. Per the germline V gene, CDR1 is MNHNS and CDR2 is SASEGT. V was pared by 7 bases and J by 1 base, with 10 bases between. The CDR3 protein is CASTELGNTEAFF. CDR3 bases: TGTGCCAGCACCGAACTGGGGAACACTGAAGCTTTCTTT.

The chain employs TRBV5-5 and TRBJ1-6, with 9 positions matching TRBD1. CDR3 size: 14 residues. Trimming removed 3 bases from V and 10 bases from J; junction bases left unmatched: 5. Per the germline V gene, CDR1 is SGHKS and CDR2 is YYEKEE (reference sequence). CDR3 in amino acids: CASSWTGVSSPLHF. The CDR3 DNA follows: TGTGCCAGCAGCTGGACAGGGGTATCCTCACCCCTCCACTTT.

DNA of the CDR3: TGTGCCAGCAGCGCAATCCGGGACCCCACAGATACGCAGTATTTT. Its translation: CASSAIRDPTDTQYF. This chain joins TRBV11-1 and TRBJ2-3; D is possibly TRBD1 or TRBD2 (5 bases each). The CDR3 totals 15 residues. Looked up from germline, CDR1 is SGHAT and CDR2 is FQDESV (reference sequence). Trimming pared 5 bases from V and 2 bases from J, leaving 14 bases between.